This T cell receptor (beta chain) was recorded in a study of blood T cell repertoires in COVID-19. Across the study: Sites in the United States, Italy and Spain provided acute and convalescent COVID-19 samples. In each case, the material was cDNA or gDNA derived from T cells, B-cell-depleted T cells, or PBMCs.

Study processing details: Researchers report that nucleated cell counts were estimated from reference gene primer amplification. The table came from immunoSEQ multiplex PCR; TCRdb's copy has only in-frame clones and leaves some out. V and J calls and clone size are those listed in that table; D and trimming were worked out from the DNA. The table has roughly 77,000 clones, about 90% seen once. The CDR3 spans 14 residues. The V end was cut by 2 bases, the J end by 0 bases, with 8 bases between. Germline V gene lookup returns CDR1 ENHRY and CDR2 SYGVKD. This TCR derives from a man in his fifties with active COVID-19. The sequenced material came from peripheral blood. The rearrangement links TRBV10-3 to TRBJ2-7, with D perhaps matching TRBD1 (6 bases). Written as DNA, the CDR3 is TGTGCCATCAGTGAGGACAGGACCTCCTACGAGCAGTACTTC. As protein: CAISEDRTSYEQYF.